These T cell receptor beta chains were read from a single sample in a study of beta chain features in type 1 diabetes. Here immunoSEQ multiplex PCR was the method, and the copy in TCRdb shows in-frame clones only, minus some. The sample yields about 260,000 clones, 20% to 25% seen once. The sample consisted of naive CD4+ T cells from blood. These receptors came from a woman in her twenties or thirties with type 1 diabetes. CDR3s include the opening cysteine and the closing phenylalanine or tryptophan. A D gene is named only where the DNA matches it firmly. Size tells how often a clone was seen (once, few, many) or the class of an expanded clone, and some rows leave it out.

D gene	clone size	V gene	J gene	CDR3 DNA	CDR3 protein
TRBD2	-	TRBV7-3	TRBJ2-5	TGTGCCAGCAGCCTAGGGGAGGGGACCCAGTACTTC	CASSLGEGTQYF
TRBD1	-	TRBV9	TRBJ2-7	TGTGCCAGCAGCCCCCGGACAGGGACCTCCTACGAGCAGTACTTC	CASSPRTGTSYEQYF
TRBD2	-	TRBV18	TRBJ2-1	TGTGCCAGCTCACCACCTACGCGGGAGAATGAGCAGTTCTTC	CASSPPTRENEQFF
TRBD1	-	TRBV19	TRBJ2-7	TGTGCCAGCGGGACAGCTAGCTCCTACGAGCAGTACTTC	CASGTASSYEQYF
TRBD2	-	TRBV4-1	TRBJ2-1	TGCGCCAGCAGCCTTACTAGCGGGGGCTCCTACAATGAGCAGTTCTTC	CASSLTSGGSYNEQFF
-	-	TRBV6-6	TRBJ2-7	TGTGCCAGCAGCGGTTTAACGGGTGTCTACGAGCAGTACTTC	CASSGLTGVYEQYF
-	-	TRBV7-2	TRBJ1-5	TGTGCCAGCAGCTCATCTAGCCTTCGGCCCCAGCATTTT	CASSSSSLRPQHF
-	-	TRBV6-1	TRBJ2-7	TGTGCCAGCAGTGCTAGGACAACCTACGAGCAGTACTTC	CASSARTTYEQYF
-	few	TRBV23-1	TRBJ2-5	TGCGCCAGCCGGACAGGGCGACTAGCGGAGTACCAAGAGACCCAGTACTTC	CASRTGRLAEYQETQYF
TRBD1	few	TRBV5-1	TRBJ2-1	TGCGCCAGCCAGGGTCGGACAGGATACAATGAGCAGTTCTTC	CASQGRTGYNEQFF
TRBD1	-	TRBV7-6	TRBJ2-6	TGTGCCAGCAGCGCTACAGGGGCGCGTGCTGGGGCCAACGTCCTGACTTTC	CASSATGARAGANVLTF